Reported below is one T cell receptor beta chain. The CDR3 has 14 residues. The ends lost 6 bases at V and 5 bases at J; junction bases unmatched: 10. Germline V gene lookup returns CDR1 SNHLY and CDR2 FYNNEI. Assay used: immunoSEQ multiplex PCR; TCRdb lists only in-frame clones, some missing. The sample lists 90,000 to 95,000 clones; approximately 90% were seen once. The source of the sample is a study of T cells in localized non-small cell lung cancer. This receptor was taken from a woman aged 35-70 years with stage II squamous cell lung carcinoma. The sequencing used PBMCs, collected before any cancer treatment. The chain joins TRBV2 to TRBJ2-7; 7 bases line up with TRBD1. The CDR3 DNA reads TGTGCCAGCAGCACCACACAGGGGCGGAACGAGCAGTACTTC. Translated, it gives CASSTTQGRNEQYF.